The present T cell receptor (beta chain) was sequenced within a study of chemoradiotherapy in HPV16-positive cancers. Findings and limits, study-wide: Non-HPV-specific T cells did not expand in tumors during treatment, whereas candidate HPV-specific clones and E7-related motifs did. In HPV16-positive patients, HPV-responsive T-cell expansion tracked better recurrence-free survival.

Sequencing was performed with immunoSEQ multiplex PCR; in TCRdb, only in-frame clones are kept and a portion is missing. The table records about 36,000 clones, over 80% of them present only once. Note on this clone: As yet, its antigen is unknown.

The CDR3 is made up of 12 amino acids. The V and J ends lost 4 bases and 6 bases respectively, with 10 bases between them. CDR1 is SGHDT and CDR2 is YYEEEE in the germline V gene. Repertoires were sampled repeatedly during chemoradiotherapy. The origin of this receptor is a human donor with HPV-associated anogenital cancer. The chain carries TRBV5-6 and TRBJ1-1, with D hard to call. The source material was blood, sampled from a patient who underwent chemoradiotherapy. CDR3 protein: CASSHLEAEAFF. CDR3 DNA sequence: TGTGCCAGCAGCCATCTGGAAGCTGAAGCTTTCTTT. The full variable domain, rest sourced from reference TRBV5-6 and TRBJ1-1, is DAGVTQSPTHLIKTRGQQVTLRCSPKSGHDTVSWYQQALGQGPQFIFQYYEEEERQRGNFPDRFSGHQFPNYSSELNVNALLLGDSALYLCASSHLEAEAFFGQGTRLTVV.